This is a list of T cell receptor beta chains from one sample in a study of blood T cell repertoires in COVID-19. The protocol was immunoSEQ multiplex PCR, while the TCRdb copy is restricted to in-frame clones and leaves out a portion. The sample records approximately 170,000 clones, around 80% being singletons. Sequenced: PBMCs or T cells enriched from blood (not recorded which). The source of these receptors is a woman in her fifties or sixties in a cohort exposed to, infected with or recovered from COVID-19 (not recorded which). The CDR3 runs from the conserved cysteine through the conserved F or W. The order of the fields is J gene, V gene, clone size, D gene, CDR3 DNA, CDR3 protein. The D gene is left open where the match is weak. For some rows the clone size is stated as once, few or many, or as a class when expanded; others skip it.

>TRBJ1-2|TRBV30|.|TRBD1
TGTGCCTGGAGCCCGGGACAGGGAGGCGATGGCTACACCTTC
CAWSPGQGGDGYTF
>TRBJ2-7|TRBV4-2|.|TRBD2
TGTGCCAGCAGCCAAGATCCTAGCGGGAGTGTTTACGAGCAGTACTTC
CASSQDPSGSVYEQYF
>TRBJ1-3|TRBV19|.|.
TGTGCCAGTAACCCGGACAGAGGATACTCTGGAAACACCATATATTTT
CASNPDRGYSGNTIYF
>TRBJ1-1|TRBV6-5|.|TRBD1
TGTGCCAGCAGTTCCAGGGGGAGCACTGAAGCTTTCTTT
CASSSRGSTEAFF
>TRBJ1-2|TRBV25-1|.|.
TGTGCCAGCAGTGACGGGGTGGACTATGGCTACACCTTC
CASSDGVDYGYTF
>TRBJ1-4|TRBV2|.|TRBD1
TGTGCCAGCCGGGACAGCCCCTGGGCTAATGAAAAACTGTTTTTT
CASRDSPWANEKLFF
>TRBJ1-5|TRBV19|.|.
TGTGCCAGTAACAATCCGAAGATGGGACAACGCAATCAGCCCCAGCATTTT
CASNNPKMGQRNQPQHF
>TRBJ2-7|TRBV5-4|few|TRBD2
TGTGCCAGCAGCCGGACTAGCGGGATCTTATCCTACGAGCAGTACTTC
CASSRTSGILSYEQYF
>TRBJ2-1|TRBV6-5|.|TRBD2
TGTGCCAGCATGACTAGCGGGATAAATGAGCAGTTCTTC
CASMTSGINEQFF
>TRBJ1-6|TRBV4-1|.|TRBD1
TGCGCCAGCGGTTTCTCGGGACAGGGGAGATCACCCCTCCACTTT
CASGFSGQGRSPLHF
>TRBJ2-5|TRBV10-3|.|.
TGTGCCATCAGCGGGGGAGAGACCCAGTACTTC
CAISGGETQYF
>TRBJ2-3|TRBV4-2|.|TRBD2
TGTGCCAGCAGCCAGAGACTAGCGGGGGCCACAGATACGCAGTATTTT
CASSQRLAGATDTQYF
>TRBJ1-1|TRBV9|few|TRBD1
TGTGCCAGCAGCGCCAAGGTCGGGGACAGGGTAGTGGCTTTCTTT
CASSAKVGDRVVAFF
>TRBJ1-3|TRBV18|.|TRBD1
TGTGCCAGCTCACCGCAACCGGGACAGGGATCTTACAACTCTGGAAACACCATATATTTT
CASSPQPGQGSYNSGNTIYF
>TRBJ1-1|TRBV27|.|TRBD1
TGTGCCAGCTCGTACAGGGGGCTATCGAACACTGAAGCTTTCTTT
CASSYRGLSNTEAFF
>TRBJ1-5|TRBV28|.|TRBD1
TGTGCCAGCAGTCCGATCGGGACCGGGACAGGGGCCTATAGCAATCAGCCCCAGCATTTT
CASSPIGTGTGAYSNQPQHF
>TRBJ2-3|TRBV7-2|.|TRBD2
TGTGCCAGCAGCTTAGGGTCCAGCGGGGGTCGCACAGATACGCAGTATTTT
CASSLGSSGGRTDTQYF
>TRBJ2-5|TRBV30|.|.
TGTGCCTGGAGGGACTTCGAAGAGACCCAGTACTTC
CAWRDFEETQYF
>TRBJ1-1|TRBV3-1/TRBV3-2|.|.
TGTGCCAGCAGCCAAAGTAAGAGGGTGAACACTGAAGCTTTCTTT
CASSQSKRVNTEAFF
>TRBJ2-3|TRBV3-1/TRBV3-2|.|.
TGTGCCAGCAGCCTTTCGGGACTGGGTGAGACCGATACGCAGTATTTT
CASSLSGLGETDTQYF
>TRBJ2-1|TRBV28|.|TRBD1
TGTGCCAGCAGTTTAAGGTTGTCCCTCGGGACAGGGGGAAGCTCCTACAATGAGCAGTTCTTC
CASSLRLSLGTGGSSYNEQFF
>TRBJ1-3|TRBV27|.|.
TGTGCCAGCAGTGTGGCAGGGAACTCTGGAAACACCATATATTTT
CASSVAGNSGNTIYF
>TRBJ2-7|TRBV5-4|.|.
TGTGCCAGCAGTCAGATCGTCCAGGGCGACGAGCAGTACTTC
CASSQIVQGDEQYF
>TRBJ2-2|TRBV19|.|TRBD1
TGTGCCAGTACTCCCAGGGACAGGACAACCGGGGAGCTGTTTTTT
CASTPRDRTTGELFF
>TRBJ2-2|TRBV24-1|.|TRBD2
TGTGCCACCAGTAATAGCGGGTACGTCACCGGGGAGCTGTTTTTT
CATSNSGYVTGELFF
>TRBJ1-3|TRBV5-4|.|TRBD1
TGTGCCAGCAGCCAGGCGCAGGGGGCTGTCTCTGGAAACACCATATATTTT
CASSQAQGAVSGNTIYF
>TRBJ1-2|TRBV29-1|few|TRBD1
TGCAGCGTCGGACAGGGGGACTATGGCTACACCTTC
CSVGQGDYGYTF
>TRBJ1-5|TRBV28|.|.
TGTGCCAGCAGTTTAGGGCAGGGGAATCAGCCCCAGCATTTT
CASSLGQGNQPQHF
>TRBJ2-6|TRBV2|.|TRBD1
TGTGCCAGCACTGGGGGACAGGGGGCGTCCGGGGCCAACGTCCTGACTTTC
CASTGGQGASGANVLTF
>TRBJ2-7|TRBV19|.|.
TGTGCCAGTAGTTCCTATGCCGGGACAAATACCTACGAGCAGTACTTC
CASSSYAGTNTYEQYF
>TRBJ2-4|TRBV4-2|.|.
TGTGCCAGCAGCCAAGAAGGGGCAGGGGGGAACATTCAGTACTTC
CASSQEGAGGNIQYF
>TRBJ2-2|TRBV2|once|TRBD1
TGTGCCAGCAAGGGAGAGGGGGCCTTAAACACCGGGGAGCTGTTTTTT
CASKGEGALNTGELFF
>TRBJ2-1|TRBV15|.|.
TGTGCCACCAGCACCCGGGGTGTCTACAATGAGCAGTTCTTC
CATSTRGVYNEQFF
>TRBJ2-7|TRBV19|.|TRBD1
TGTGCCAGTAGTCTCAGGGGGACCGGGGACATCACCCGGTCAGGGCAGTACTTC
CASSLRGTGDITRSGQYF
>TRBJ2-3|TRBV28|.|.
TGTGCCAGCAGTTCTTTTGTGGGGGCGGCAGATACGCAGTATTTT
CASSSFVGAADTQYF
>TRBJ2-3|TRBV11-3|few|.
TGTGCCAGCAGCTTAACAGGGAGTACGGATACGCAGTATTTT
CASSLTGSTDTQYF
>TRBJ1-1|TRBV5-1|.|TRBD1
TGCGCCAGCAGCACAGGGGACAGGATGAACACTGAAGCTTTCTTT
CASSTGDRMNTEAFF
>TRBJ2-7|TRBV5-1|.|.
TGCGCCAGCAGCTTCGGGGGAATGGCAGGGCAAAGCTACGAGCAGTACTTC
CASSFGGMAGQSYEQYF
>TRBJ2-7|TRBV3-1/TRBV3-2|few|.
TGTGCCAGCAGCCAAGATTTGGCGGGCGAGCAGTACTTC
CASSQDLAGEQYF
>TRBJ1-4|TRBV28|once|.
TGTGCCAGCAGTGGCGCCGGGACAACTATGGCAACTAATGAAAAACTGTTTTTT
CASSGAGTTMATNEKLFF
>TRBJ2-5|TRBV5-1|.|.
TGCGCCAGCAGCTTGGGACAGCGACAAGAGACCCAGTACTTC
CASSLGQRQETQYF